Below, one T cell receptor (beta chain) is given with its context. Antigen specificity is unknown. The entry originates in a study of Ad26.COV2.S vaccination and SARS-CoV-2 variants. Study-level background: The donor belonged to the COV1001 Ad26.COV2.S trial arm.

The study, taken as a whole, reports: Following vaccination, spike-specific CD8+ and CD4+ T cell responses reportedly exhibited substantial breadth.

Stated treatment: around 19 received Ad26.COV2.S at low or high dose, single or two shots; roughly five received placebo; per-sample allocation not given. Samples were taken on day 63 after the first vaccine or placebo injection. SARS-CoV-2 spike from the Wuhan strain was encoded by the vaccine, an Ad26 vector. The CDR3 runs 16 residues. Germline loops: CDR1 LNHDA, CDR2 SQIVND (reference sequence). The ends lost 7 bases at V and 2 bases at J; junction bases unmatched: 7. Assay: immunoSEQ multiplex PCR; the TCRdb copy retains only in-frame clones and omits some. The sample includes about 480,000 clones, approximately 90% of them seen just once.

The clonotype comes from a person between 18 and 65 years old who received the Ad26.COV2.S COVID-19 vaccine or a placebo. The rearrangement joins TRBV19 to TRBJ2-3, with 12 positions matching TRBD2. This specimen was peripheral blood, taken in a trial of Ad26.COV2.S vaccine versus placebo. The CDR3 region is CASTRTSGDPTDTQYF. CDR3 coding DNA: TGTGCCAGTACCCGGACTAGCGGGGACCCCACAGATACGCAGTATTTT.